Shown below are 13 T cell receptor beta chains from a single sample sequenced in a study of graft-versus-host responses after intestinal transplantation. The data were produced by immunoSEQ multiplex PCR, yet TCRdb's version contains in-frame clones alone and is incomplete. The sample consists of 75,000 to 100,000 clones, approximately 92% of them appearing once. The specimen was PBMCs, collected 450 to 460 days after intestinal transplant. Receptor source: a human patient who received an intestinal transplant, so some T cells may come from the graft donor.

The chain joins TRBV6-4 to TRBJ2-3, with 9 bases aligning to TRBD2. CDR3 length: 15 residues. Trimming took 0 bases from V and 4 from J; bases not matched to a gene: 2. Germline V CDR1 and CDR2: MRHNA, SNTAGT. The CDR3, as DNA: TGTGCCAGCAGTGACTCTGGCGGGGGGGCAGATACGCAGTATTTT. Translated, it gives CASSDSGGGADTQYF.

The chain has TRBV7-2 and TRBJ1-1; no clear D gene. Trimming took off 7 bases at V and 8 bases at J, with 14 bases between the two ends. The length of the CDR3 is 12 residues. Germline V CDR1 and CDR2: SGHTA, FQGNSA. CDR3 region: CASTPTRFEAFF. The CDR3 bases are TGTGCCAGCACCCCTACCAGATTCGAAGCTTTCTTT.

CDR3: CASSLGVGDQPQHF. In nucleotides, the CDR3 is TGTGCCAGCTCACTCGGGGTAGGGGATCAGCCCCAGCATTTT. The genes are TRBV18 and TRBJ1-5; tentatively, D is TRBD1 (5 bases). Germline assignment: CDR1 KGHSH and CDR2 LQKENI. This CDR3 comprises 14 residues. The V end lost 4 bases, the J end lost 5 bases, and 12 bases lay between the germline ends.

V usage is TRBV11-2 and J usage is TRBJ1-3; the D gene is possibly TRBD1 (6 bases). The CDR3 contains 17 residues. Germline V gene lookup returns CDR1 SGHAT and CDR2 FQNNGV. Trimming removed 1 base at V and 2 bases at J, with 15 bases between. CDR3 loop: CASSLVWGARAGNTIYF. The CDR3 DNA sequence: TGTGCCAGCAGCTTAGTGTGGGGGGCTCGGGCTGGAAACACCATATATTTT.

The chain has TRBV6-5 and TRBJ2-1; 8 bases are shared with TRBD2. The ends lost 6 bases at V and 8 bases at J; junction bases unmatched: 9. CDR3 length: 14 residues. Looked up from germline, CDR1 is MNHEY and CDR2 is SVGAGI. The CDR3 bases are TGTGCCAGCAGCTCCGGGACTAGGGGTTATGAGCAGTTCTTC. Its protein is CASSSGTRGYEQFF.

The chain recombines TRBV21-1 with TRBJ2-7; TRBD1 was called by the table and not checked on the DNA. TRBV21-1 is a listed pseudogene. The CDR3 is 19 amino acids. CDR3 protein: CASSKGGRRRDRVSYEQYF. As DNA, the CDR3 is TGTGCCAGCAGCAAAGGGGGCAGGAGAAGGGACAGGGTGTCCTACGAGCAGTACTTC.

The J gene is TRBJ2-7, the V gene TRBV6-5; D gene ambiguous. Germline CDR1 is MNHEY and CDR2 is SVGAGI. Deletions cut 0 bases from V and 4 bases from J, with 10 bases between. CDR3 length equals 14 residues. The CDR3 reads CASSYSSRIYEQYF. The CDR3 bases are TGTGCCAGCAGTTACTCGAGCCGGATTTACGAGCAGTACTTC.

Turning to this clone: In the same sample, other DNA sequences code for this CDR3. The chain combines TRBV10-3 with TRBJ1-1; 8 nucleotides line up with TRBD1. The V and J ends lost 6 bases and 0 bases, in that order; junction bases with no gene match: 9. Germline CDR1 is ENHRY and CDR2 is SYGVKD. This CDR3 comprises 16 residues. Here the CDR3 reads CAIRTDRAGMNTEAFF. The CDR3 nucleotides are TGTGCCATCAGGACGGACAGGGCAGGAATGAACACTGAAGCTTTCTTT.

CDR3 residues: CASSSQRSLLMNTEAFF. CDR3 DNA sequence: TGTGCCAGTAGTTCACAGCGATCCCTGCTTATGAACACTGAAGCTTTCTTT. V usage is TRBV19 and J usage is TRBJ1-1, with D unclear. Looked up from germline, CDR1 is LNHDA and CDR2 is SQIVND (reference sequence). The CDR3 spans 17 residues. Trimming took 5 bases from V and 0 from J, leaving 19 bases between them.

The CDR3 is CASSSTRQGSYNTEAFF. The CDR3 coding sequence is TGTGCCAGCAGCTCGACCCGACAGGGCAGTTATAACACTGAAGCTTTCTTT. V gene TRBV7-9 combines with J gene TRBJ1-1, with 7 positions matching TRBD1. The germline CDR1 and CDR2 sequences are SEHNR and FQNEAQ (reference sequence). V lost 4 bases, J lost 2 bases, and 13 bases stayed unmatched. This CDR3 region has 17 residues.

This chain uses TRBV9 with TRBJ1-1, with 8 positions matching TRBD1. The CDR3 consists of 15 residues. The V gene's germline CDR1 is SGDLS and CDR2 YYNGEE. The J segment lost 1 base and the V segment lost 4 bases, leaving 6 bases of the junction unmatched. The CDR3 nucleotides are TGTGCCAGCAGCCCAACGGACAGGGCGAACACTGAAGCTTTCTTT. Amino acid sequence: CASSPTDRANTEAFF.

The chain combines TRBV10-3 with TRBJ2-5; TRBD1 matches 9 bases. This CDR3 contains 15 residues. Germline V CDR1 and CDR2: ENHRY, SYGVKD. The ends lost 4 bases at V and 2 bases at J; junction bases unmatched: 5. The CDR3 region is CAISGGTGKQETQYF. The CDR3, as DNA: TGTGCCATCAGTGGAGGGACAGGGAAACAAGAGACCCAGTACTTC.

The V and J genes are TRBV5-5 and TRBJ1-3, with D possibly TRBD1 on 5 matching bases. The CDR3 has 17 residues. The ends were cut back, 2 bases at V and 0 bases at J, with 15 bases in the middle. Per germline, CDR1 SGHKS and CDR2 YYEKEE (reference sequence). CDR3 nucleotide sequence: TGTGCCAGCAGCTTAACTCGACAGACGACCTCTGGAAACACCATATATTTT. Translating gives CASSLTRQTTSGNTIYF.